What follows describes a single T cell receptor beta chain. This sample stems from a study of blood T cell repertoires in COVID-19. Overall study: The United States, Italy and Spain supplied acute and convalescent COVID-19 samples.

The authors' processing: Researchers report that nucleated cell counts were estimated from reference gene primer amplification. Only in-frame clones appear in the TCRdb table, and some are missing; sequencing was by immunoSEQ multiplex PCR. From that table come the V and J calls and clone size; the DNA was used to work out D and trimming. The sample shows under 200,000 clones, less than 90% of them seen only once. This TCR came from a woman aged 25 to 39 who had been exposed to COVID-19. Sequencing was carried out using PBMCs or T cells enriched from blood (not recorded which).

CDR3 loop: CASSRGSPGELFF. CDR3 nucleotides: TGTGCCAGCAGCCGCGGCTCTCCCGGGGAGCTGTTTTTT. V is TRBV6-5 and J is TRBJ2-2; D uncertain. Germline CDR1 MNHEY, CDR2 SVGAGI. V dropped 6 bases and J dropped 6 bases, with 11 bases sitting between them. This CDR3 is 13 amino acids long.